This is a list of T cell receptor beta chains from one sample in a study of T cells after yellow fever vaccination. In TCRdb, the 5' RACE reads were re-called with MiXCR into one record per CDR3 protein. The table has about 340,000 distinct CDR3 sequences, under 15% seen once. Material: CD4+ T cells sorted from PBMCs, obtained 15 days after the yellow fever booster vaccination. The receptors originated from a man aged 18 to 29 who received the YFV17D yellow fever vaccine. Both conserved end residues are part of each CDR3. D genes are given only for firm matches. Where a row states a size, it is once, few, many or the class of an expanded clone; other rows omit it.

D gene	V gene	J gene	clone size	CDR3 protein	CDR3 DNA
.	TRBV7-9	TRBJ1-1	.	CASTGVGDTEAFF	TGTGCCAGCACCGGGGTGGGGGACACTGAAGCTTTCTTT
.	TRBV7-9	TRBJ1-4	few	CASSQSGGEKLFF	TGTGCCAGCAGCCAGTCTGGGGGAGAAAAACTGTTTTTT
TRBD2	TRBV9	TRBJ2-3	few	CASSKGLAGDTQYF	TGTGCCAGCAGCAAGGGACTAGCGGGGGATACGCAGTATTTT
.	TRBV11-2	TRBJ2-1	few	CASTLAKYNEQFF	TGTGCCAGCACCTTGGCCAAATACAATGAGCAGTTCTTC
TRBD1	TRBV20-1	TRBJ1-1	.	CSAKSLTPGTGGGVNTEAFF	TGCAGTGCTAAAAGTTTGACACCCGGGACAGGGGGCGGGGTGAACACTGAAGCTTTCTTT
TRBD1	TRBV2	TRBJ1-6	.	CASRRDRGGSPLHF	TGTGCCAGCAGAAGGGACAGGGGAGGGTCACCCCTCCACTTT
.	TRBV9	TRBJ2-3	few	CASSVEAADTQYF	TGTGCCAGCAGCGTAGAAGCGGCAGATACGCAGTATTTT
.	TRBV6-6	TRBJ1-3	few	CASSDSGSGNTIYF	TGTGCCAGCAGTGACTCGGGGTCTGGAAACACCATATATTTT
TRBD1	TRBV12-5	TRBJ1-1	.	CASGRPQGALGTEAFF	TGTGCTAGTGGTCGACCCCAGGGGGCCCTGGGGACTGAAGCTTTCTTT
TRBD1	TRBV20-1	TRBJ1-5	.	CSALDRGLGNQPQHF	TGCAGTGCACTGGACAGGGGCCTAGGCAATCAGCCCCAGCATTTT
.	TRBV18	TRBJ2-4	few	CASSPSDGDIQYF	TGTGCCAGCTCACCCTCGGACGGAGACATTCAGTACTTC
.	TRBV6-5	TRBJ1-6	few	CASSYSGSFSLDSPLHF	TGTGCCAGCAGTTACTCCGGATCTTTTTCGCTAGATTCACCCCTCCACTTT
.	TRBV12-3/TRBV12-4	TRBJ2-1	many	CASSLDRQLNEQFF	TGTGCCAGCAGTTTAGACAGGCAGCTCAATGAGCAGTTCTTC
.	TRBV12-3/TRBV12-4	TRBJ1-4	.	CASTSYPNEKLFF	TGTGCCAGCACATCCTACCCAAATGAAAAACTGTTTTTT
.	TRBV12-3/TRBV12-4	TRBJ1-1	.	CASSGQIYTEAFF	TGTGCCAGCAGCGGACAGATTTACACTGAAGCTTTCTTT
.	TRBV12-3/TRBV12-4	TRBJ1-1	few	CASRDRSEAFF	TGTGCCAGCAGAGACAGGTCTGAAGCTTTCTTT
TRBD1	TRBV20-1	TRBJ1-6	.	CSARSKGQGGYSPLHF	TGCAGTGCTAGATCGAAGGGACAGGGGGGTTACTCACCCCTCCACTTT
TRBD1	TRBV12-3/TRBV12-4	TRBJ2-6	many	CASRGQGVNSGANVLTF	TGTGCCAGCAGAGGACAGGGGGTAAACTCTGGGGCCAACGTCCTGACTTTC
.	TRBV29-1	TRBJ2-2	few	CSAKSGRDTGELFF	TGCAGCGCTAAGAGTGGTAGAGACACCGGGGAGCTGTTTTTT
.	TRBV11-2	TRBJ2-3	.	CASSLEPQDTQYF	TGTGCCAGCAGCTTAGAGCCCCAAGATACGCAGTATTTT
TRBD1	TRBV7-2	TRBJ1-2	.	CASSTDRGGYGYTF	TGTGCCAGCAGCACAGACAGGGGGGGATATGGCTACACCTTC
.	TRBV2	TRBJ2-2	.	CASSVFPGELFF	TGTGCCAGCAGTGTTTTTCCAGGGGAGCTGTTTTTT
TRBD1	TRBV5-1	TRBJ2-2	.	CASSSLGQDTGELFF	TGCGCCAGCAGCAGCCTGGGACAGGACACCGGGGAGCTGTTTTTT
.	TRBV2	TRBJ2-2	.	CASSPSGVTGELFF	TGTGCCAGCAGTCCGTCCGGGGTCACCGGGGAGCTGTTTTTT
.	TRBV5-6	TRBJ1-1	.	CASSLGGAAAFF	TGTGCCAGCAGCTTGGGAGGGGCTGCAGCTTTCTTT
.	TRBV27	TRBJ2-7	few	CASSWDMRSSYEQYF	TGTGCCAGCAGTTGGGACATGAGGAGCTCCTACGAGCAGTACTTC
.	TRBV12-3/TRBV12-4	TRBJ1-1	few	CASSSGPRLAFF	TGTGCCAGCAGCAGCGGACCGCGGTTGGCTTTCTTT
.	TRBV11-2	TRBJ2-1	many	CASSLGLYNEQFF	TGTGCCAGCAGCTTAGGGCTTTACAATGAGCAGTTCTTC
.	TRBV5-1	TRBJ1-2	.	CASSERNYGYTF	TGCGCCAGCAGTGAGCGAAACTATGGCTACACCTTC
.	TRBV6-5	TRBJ2-1	few	CASSYETGTLHNEQFF	TGTGCCAGCAGTTACGAAACCGGGACATTGCACAATGAGCAGTTCTTC
.	TRBV7-2	TRBJ1-1	many	CASSRRDTFEAFF	TGTGCCAGCAGCCGACGGGACACCTTTGAAGCTTTCTTT
TRBD1	TRBV6-5	TRBJ1-3	few	CASIGTGGPGNTIYF	TGTGCCAGCATCGGGACAGGGGGACCGGGAAACACCATATATTTT
TRBD1	TRBV5-1	TRBJ1-6	.	CASSPDRVLSPLHF	TGCGCCAGCAGCCCCGACAGGGTATTGTCACCCCTCCACTTT
TRBD1	TRBV6-5	TRBJ2-7	few	CASKHRDRFSYEQYF	TGTGCCAGCAAGCACCGGGACAGGTTTTCCTACGAGCAGTACTTC
TRBD1	TRBV7-2	TRBJ1-2	.	CASSPTGDAGYTF	TGTGCCAGCAGCCCTACAGGGGACGCTGGCTACACCTTC
TRBD2	TRBV7-9	TRBJ2-1	few	CASSFRNQAGNEQFF	TGTGCCAGCAGCTTCCGTAACCAAGCGGGGAATGAGCAGTTCTTC
.	TRBV27	TRBJ1-2	.	CASRSSPRADYGHNYGYTF	TGTGCCAGCAGATCCTCGCCAAGGGCAGACTACGGGCATAACTATGGCTACACCTTC
.	TRBV5-1	TRBJ1-1	many	CASSLVGRGTEAFF	TGCGCCAGCAGCTTGGTGGGAAGGGGAACTGAAGCTTTCTTT
TRBD2	TRBV7-2	TRBJ2-1	few	CATGLASHNEQFF	TGTGCCACGGGACTAGCATCCCACAATGAGCAGTTCTTC
.	TRBV12-3/TRBV12-4	TRBJ1-1	few	CASSFQFGGEAFF	TGTGCCAGCAGTTTCCAATTCGGTGGGGAAGCTTTCTTT
TRBD2	TRBV20-1	TRBJ2-1	many	CSARVVAGDSYNEQFF	TGCAGTGCTAGGGTGGTCGCGGGGGACTCCTACAATGAGCAGTTCTTC
.	TRBV18	TRBJ2-3	many	CASSPPGQSSGDTQYF	TGTGCCAGCTCACCCCCGGGACAATCGTCAGGGGATACGCAGTATTTT
.	TRBV5-1	TRBJ1-1	few	CASSLEREAFF	TGCGCCAGCAGCTTGGAGAGGGAAGCTTTCTTT
.	TRBV5-1	TRBJ2-3	.	CASSFWTSLQDTQYF	TGCGCCAGCAGCTTTTGGACCTCCTTGCAGGATACGCAGTATTTT
.	TRBV19	TRBJ1-6	.	CASGGRIRENSPLHF	TGTGCCAGTGGAGGGCGGATCCGTGAAAATTCACCCCTCCACTTT
TRBD2	TRBV19	TRBJ2-1	.	CASSYWGRGANEQFF	TGTGCCAGTAGCTATTGGGGGCGGGGGGCCAATGAGCAGTTCTTC
.	TRBV7-4	TRBJ2-7	many	CASSPSYYEQYF	TGTGCCAGCAGCCCGTCCTACTACGAGCAGTACTTC
.	TRBV18	TRBJ2-5	.	CASSPRRADQETQYF	TGTGCCAGCTCACCTCGGAGGGCAGACCAAGAGACCCAGTACTTC
TRBD2	TRBV27	TRBJ2-2	.	CASSFRVGGDRNTGELFF	TGTGCCAGCAGTTTCCGGGTGGGAGGGGACCGTAACACCGGGGAGCTGTTTTTT
.	TRBV7-6	TRBJ2-5	many	CASSPRQGGKETQYF	TGTGCCAGCAGCCCCCGTCAGGGGGGAAAAGAGACCCAGTACTTC
.	TRBV7-3	TRBJ2-3	.	CASGWAHTDTQYF	TGTGCCAGCGGATGGGCACACACAGATACGCAGTATTTT